This T cell receptor beta chain is from a study of human T cells and chemical hapten exposure (dated by TCRdb to the early 2020s). Looking at the study overall: For sensitization, 2% DPC in acetone was applied to a roughly 2 cm by roughly 2 cm area of upper inner arm skin. Patients additionally received weekly therapeutic DPC doses to the scalp throughout the roughly 26-week study period. Patch tests used Finn chambers with 0.01% DPC on the upper back, scored after 6 days by International Contact Dermatitis Research Group standards. Alopecia areata with under or over 50% scalp involvement, alopecia totalis and alopecia universalis were represented in the patient cohort, which was mostly female. Libraries were pooled for sequencing, and variation in per-sample TCR yields was attributed mainly to small differences in library volumes within the pool. In alopecia patients, the study followed how the peripheral blood TCR repertoire changed in vivo over primary and secondary sensitization to diphenylcyclopropenone (DPC), a hapten. Blood samples were taken from patients before sensitization (week 0) and at 2, 6 and about 24 weeks after DPC sensitization. About 27 alopecia patients gave blood for TCR sequencing at one to four time points (pre-sensitization, 2, 6 and 24 weeks). On the study overall, not on this receptor specifically: Because every patient had alopecia, a presumed autoimmune disease, the patients' immune response might differ from that of healthy individuals. After repeated subsampling, changes were observed in the strength of the expansion versus patch-test correlation and in the threshold at which the correlation became significant. Patch test score correlated positively with the number of PT1 expanded TCRs, reaching significance at thresholds 8, 16 and 32 but not at 4. DPC sensitization did not change the number of TCRs with a frequency above 1 in 1000, and there was no evidence of changes in global repertoire structure. Expanded TCRs formed significantly more large CDR3 similarity clusters than pre-sensitization or healthy control sets, consistent with antigen-driven responses.

CDR3 length: 14 amino acids, cysteine to phenylalanine. Just CDR3 DNA is preserved here, 42 bases in frame from base 1. V drops 8 bases and J drops 3 bases, leaving 14 bases in between. Library preparation employed RACE. Sequencing used a NextSeq 500. During library preparation, unique molecular identifiers were attached to individual cDNA molecules so that TCRs could be counted quantitatively and reproducibly. Each blood RNA sample was used to sequence both TCR alpha and TCR beta chains. The original methods were these. The median number of TCRs per sample was approximately 96,000, ranging from roughly 23,224 to 690,600. The Decombinator software suite was used to annotate the V, J and CDR3 of the TCR reads. For PS versus PT1 abundance plots, all samples were subsampled to the same number of TCRs (28,000). Expanded TCRs were defined as absent before sensitization and observed at least eight times at the 2-week time point. TCRdb's own reprocessing of the public reads used fastp at Q25 and MiXCR and kept productive beta chains. Merged by CDR3 protein, the rows form single entries marked with the most common genes and DNA. TCRdb's processing, not the study's, gives the V and J calls here. This sample gives under 300,000 distinct CDR3 sequences in total; approximately 8% of them show up just once. Of the sample, roughly 1.2% is held by the ten largest clones.

This clonotype was seen only a few times. Its antigen has not been determined. No clone much larger than this one lies a single base away; base qualities are absent. The sample's time point label is to be understood as: pre-sensitization, week 0. This sample's treatment or condition label indicates: therapeutic diphenylcyclopropenone sensitization with weekly scalp DPC. Blood at each patch-test visit was drawn before the patch test was applied. Eligible patients were aged 18 to 70, diagnosed with alopecia, deemed suitable for DPC therapy, and excluded if pregnant. Total RNA was extracted from unfractionated whole blood that had been collected in Tempus Blood RNA tubes.

This chain is built from TRBV12-3 or TRBV12-4 and TRBJ2-1; 6 matching bases give a weak D call of TRBD1. The clonotype was recovered from a man aged 18 to 29 with alopecia areata. Some clones in this sample may be carry-over from other donors' samples. The sample in question was whole blood, obtained in connection with sensitization to the hapten diphenylcyclopropenone (DPC). The CDR3 corresponds to CASERGNLYNEQFF. The sequenced DNA is TGTGCCAGCGAGAGGGGGAATCTCTACAATGAGCAGTTCTTC.